This T cell receptor (beta chain) appears in the sequencing data of a study of response to subunit inactivated influenza vaccine. V lost 4 bases to trimming and J lost 6 bases, with 16 bases between them. Germline CDR1 is SQVTM and CDR2 is ANQGSEA. The CDR3 is 13 residues long. TCRdb reanalysed the RT-PCR reads using MiXCR and keeps one entry per CDR3 protein. The sample comprises roughly 570,000 distinct CDR3 sequences, 12% to 15% of which are singletons, and 8.5% to 14% rests with the top ten. This clonotype originated in a man in his forties or fifties who received an inactivated influenza vaccine. The sequenced sample was PBMCs from blood, obtained 12 days after vaccination. The chain uses TRBV29-1 and TRBJ2-7, with D unclear. CDR3 sequence (DNA): TGCAGCGTTGCGGTTGGCTATTCCGGCGAGCAGTACTTC. Translated: CSVAVGYSGEQYF.